This T cell receptor beta chain was captured in a study of blood T cell repertoires in COVID-19. Whole-study context: Samples taken during acute and convalescent COVID-19 were collected in the United States, Italy and Spain. Sources were T cells, B-cell-depleted T cells, or PBMCs; the material itself was cDNA or gDNA.

The CDR3 loop spans 15 amino acids. The junction had 4 bases not matched to a gene; V was cut back by 3 bases and J by 3 bases. Germline V gene data show CDR1 as MGHRA and CDR2 as YSYEKL. Measured with immunoSEQ multiplex PCR; TCRdb has only the in-frame clones, and not every one. The sample consists of 120,000 or so clones, 80% of them appearing once. This chain joins TRBV4-1 and TRBJ1-5; 8 bases agree with TRBD1. The receptor was derived from a human donor in a cohort sampled during active COVID-19. The sequenced sample consisted of peripheral blood. CDR3 sequence (DNA): TGCGCCAGCAGCCAGGAACAGGGGGACAATCAGCCCCAGCATTTT. Amino acid sequence: CASSQEQGDNQPQHF.